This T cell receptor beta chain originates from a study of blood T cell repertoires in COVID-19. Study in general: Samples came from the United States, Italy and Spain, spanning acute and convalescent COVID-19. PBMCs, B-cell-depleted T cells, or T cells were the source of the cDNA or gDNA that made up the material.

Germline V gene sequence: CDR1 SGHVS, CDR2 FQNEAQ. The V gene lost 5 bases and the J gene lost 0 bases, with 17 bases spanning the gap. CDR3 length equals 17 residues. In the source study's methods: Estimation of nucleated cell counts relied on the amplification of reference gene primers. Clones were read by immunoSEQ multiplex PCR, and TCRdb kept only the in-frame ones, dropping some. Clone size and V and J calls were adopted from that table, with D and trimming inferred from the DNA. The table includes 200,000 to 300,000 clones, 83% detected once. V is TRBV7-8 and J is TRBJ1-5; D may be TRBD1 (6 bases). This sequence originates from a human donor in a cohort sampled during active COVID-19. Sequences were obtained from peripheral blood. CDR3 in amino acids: CASSPRQGWTSNQPQHF. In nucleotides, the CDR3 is TGTGCCAGCAGCCCCCGGCAGGGGTGGACTAGCAATCAGCCCCAGCATTTT.